This TCR beta chain derives from a study of blood T cell repertoires in COVID-19. Study context: Acute-phase and convalescent COVID-19 samples originated in the United States, Italy and Spain. From T cells, B-cell-depleted T cells, or PBMCs came the material, which was cDNA or gDNA.

Per the authors' pipeline: Amplification with reference gene primers provided the estimates of nucleated cell counts. Profiling relied on immunoSEQ multiplex PCR, and the TCRdb table lists in-frame clones only, not all of them. That table supplies the V and J calls and clone size; D and trimming were determined from the DNA. This sample has about 230,000 clones, with around 86% found just once. Those enrolled in Seattle joined during active infection and were followed longitudinally afterward. Sequences were obtained from peripheral blood. This receptor was obtained from a man in his fifties with COVID-19, enrolled during active disease.

CDR3 amino acids: CASSEIGQGNSPLHF. The CDR3 region has the DNA TGTGCCAGCAGTGAAATTGGGCAGGGAAATTCACCCCTCCACTTT. This chain connects TRBV6-1 to TRBJ1-6; TRBD1 is a possible D gene (5 bases). This CDR3 has 15 amino acids. Trimming took 2 bases from V and 7 from J, leaving 12 bases between them. The germline V gene has CDR1 MNHNS and CDR2 SASEGT.